This TCR beta chain was recorded in a study of tumor-infiltrating lymphocytes in primary liver carcinoma. Many counts were recorded for this clonotype. Out of unsorted whole blood came the blood RNA, and germline DNA was extracted as well. The template, 450 to 650 ng total RNA, yielded TCR beta cDNA made with a constant-region primer. Three nested multiplex PCR rounds of slightly modified ARM-PCR generated TCR beta libraries. In the first two PCR rounds, TRBV1-TRBV30 forward primers were paired with a C-beta reverse primer, and each round lasted about 9 cycles. TCRdb reprocessed the multiplex PCR reads via MiXCR and lists one record per CDR3 protein. The sample lists 180,000 or so distinct CDR3 sequences, about 55% occurring once. This CDR3 has 16 amino acids. Germline V lookup: CDR1 MNHNS, CDR2 SASEGT. Trimming cost V 10 bases and J 0 bases; bases outside gene matches: 6.

The sample comprised peripheral blood. This TCR came from a man between 40 and 49 years old with primary liver carcinoma and hepatitis B virus infection. The V call is TRBV6-1, the J call TRBJ2-6, with TRBD1 matching 10 bases. The CDR3 sequence: CAIQTGGNSGANVLTF. CDR3 sequence (DNA): TGTGCCATCCAGACAGGGGGCAACTCTGGGGCCAACGTCCTGACTTTC.